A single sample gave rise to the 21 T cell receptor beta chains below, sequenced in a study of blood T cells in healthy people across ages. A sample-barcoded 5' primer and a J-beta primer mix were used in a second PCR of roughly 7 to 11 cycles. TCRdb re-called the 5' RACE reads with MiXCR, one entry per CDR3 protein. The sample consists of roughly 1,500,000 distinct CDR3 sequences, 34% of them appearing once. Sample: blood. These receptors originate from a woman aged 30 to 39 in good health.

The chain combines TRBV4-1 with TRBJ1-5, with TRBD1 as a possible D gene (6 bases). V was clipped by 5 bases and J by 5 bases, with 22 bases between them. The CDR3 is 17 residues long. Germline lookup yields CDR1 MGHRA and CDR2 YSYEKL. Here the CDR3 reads CASSVMGGYKVYQPQHF. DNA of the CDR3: TGCGCCAGCAGCGTTATGGGGGGCTATAAGGTTTATCAGCCCCAGCATTTT.

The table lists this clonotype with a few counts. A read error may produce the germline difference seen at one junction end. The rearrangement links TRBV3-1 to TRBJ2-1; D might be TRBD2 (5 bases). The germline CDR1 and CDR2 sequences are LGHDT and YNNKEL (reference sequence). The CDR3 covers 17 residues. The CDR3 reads CASRQGWTGSSYNEQFF. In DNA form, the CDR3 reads TGTGCCAGCAGACAAGGGTGGACGGGGAGCTCCTACAATGAGCAGTTCTTC.

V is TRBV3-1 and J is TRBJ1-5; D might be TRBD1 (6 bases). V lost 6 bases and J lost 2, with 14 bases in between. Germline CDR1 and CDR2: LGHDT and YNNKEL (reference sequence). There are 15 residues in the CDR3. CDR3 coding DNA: TGTGCCAGCAGTCCCCTCTCAGGGGGCAATCAGCCCCAGCATTTT. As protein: CASSPLSGGNQPQHF. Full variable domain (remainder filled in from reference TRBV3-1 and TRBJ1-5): DTAVSQTPKYLVTQMGNDKSIKCEQNLGHDTMYWYKQDSKKFLKIMFSYNNKELIINETVPNRFSPKSPDKAHLNLHINSLELGDSAVYFCASSPLSGGNQPQHFGDGTRLSIL.

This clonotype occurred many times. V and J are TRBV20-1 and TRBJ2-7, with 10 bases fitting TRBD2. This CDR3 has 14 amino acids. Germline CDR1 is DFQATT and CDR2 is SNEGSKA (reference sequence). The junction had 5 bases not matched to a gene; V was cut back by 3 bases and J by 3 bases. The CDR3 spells CSASPRTSGYEQYF. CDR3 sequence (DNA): TGCAGTGCTAGTCCAAGGACTAGCGGCTACGAGCAGTACTTC.

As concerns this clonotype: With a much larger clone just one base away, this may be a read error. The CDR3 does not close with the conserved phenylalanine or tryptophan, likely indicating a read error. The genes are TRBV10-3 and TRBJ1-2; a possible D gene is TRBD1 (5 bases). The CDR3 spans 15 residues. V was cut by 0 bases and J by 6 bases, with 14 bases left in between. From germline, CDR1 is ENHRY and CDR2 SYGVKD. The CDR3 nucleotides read TGTGCCATCAGTGAGTCCGCAACTGTGGGGGATGGCTACACCTGC. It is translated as CAISESATVGDGYTC.

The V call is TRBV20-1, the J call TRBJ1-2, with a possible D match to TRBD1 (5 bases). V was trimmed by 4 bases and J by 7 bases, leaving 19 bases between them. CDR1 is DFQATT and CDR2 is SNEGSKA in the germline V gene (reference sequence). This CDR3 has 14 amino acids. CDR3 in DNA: TGCAGTGCTAACCTCGTGGAGGGGACGCTTGGCTACACCTTC. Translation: CSANLVEGTLGYTF.

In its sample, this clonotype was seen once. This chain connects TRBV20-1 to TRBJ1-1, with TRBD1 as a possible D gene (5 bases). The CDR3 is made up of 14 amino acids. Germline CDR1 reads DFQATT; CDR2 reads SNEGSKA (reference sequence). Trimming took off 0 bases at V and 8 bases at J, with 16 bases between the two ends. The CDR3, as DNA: TGCAGTGCTAGAGAGGGGGGAACATCTGGGGAAGCTTTCTTT. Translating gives CSAREGGTSGEAFF.

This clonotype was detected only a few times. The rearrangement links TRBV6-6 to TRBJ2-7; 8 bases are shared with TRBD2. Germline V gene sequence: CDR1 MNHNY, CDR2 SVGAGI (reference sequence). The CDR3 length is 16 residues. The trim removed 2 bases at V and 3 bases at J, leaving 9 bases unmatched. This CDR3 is CASSYPRLARNYEQYF. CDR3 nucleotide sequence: TGTGCCAGCAGTTACCCGAGACTAGCGAGAAACTACGAGCAGTACTTC.

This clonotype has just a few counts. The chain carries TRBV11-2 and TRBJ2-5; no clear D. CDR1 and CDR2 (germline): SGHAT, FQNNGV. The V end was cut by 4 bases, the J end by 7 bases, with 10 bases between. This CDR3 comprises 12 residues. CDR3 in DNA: TGTGCCAGCAGCTCACCGATGCGGACCCAGTACTTC. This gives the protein CASSSPMRTQYF.

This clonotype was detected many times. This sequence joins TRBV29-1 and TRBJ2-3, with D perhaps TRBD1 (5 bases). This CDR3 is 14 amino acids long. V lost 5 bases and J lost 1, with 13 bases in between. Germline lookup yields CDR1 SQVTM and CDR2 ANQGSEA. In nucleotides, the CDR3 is TGCAGCGTTCTAAGGGGCGCAGGCACAGATACGCAGTATTTT. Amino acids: CSVLRGAGTDTQYF.

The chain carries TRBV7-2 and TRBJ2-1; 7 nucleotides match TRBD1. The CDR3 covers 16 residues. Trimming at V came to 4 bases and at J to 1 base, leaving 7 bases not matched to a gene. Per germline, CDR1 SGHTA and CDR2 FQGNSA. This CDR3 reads CASSSRLGQSYNEQFF. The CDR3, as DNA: TGTGCCAGCAGCTCACGTTTGGGACAGTCCTACAATGAGCAGTTCTTC.

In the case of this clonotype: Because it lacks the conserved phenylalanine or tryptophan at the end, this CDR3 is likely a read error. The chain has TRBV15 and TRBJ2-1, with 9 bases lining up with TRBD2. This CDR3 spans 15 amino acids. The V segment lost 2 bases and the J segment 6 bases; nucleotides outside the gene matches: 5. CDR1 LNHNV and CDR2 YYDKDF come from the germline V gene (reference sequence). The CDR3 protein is CATSRSRGGPNEQFL. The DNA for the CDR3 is TGTGCCACCAGCAGATCGCGGGGGGGCCCCAATGAGCAGTTCTTA.

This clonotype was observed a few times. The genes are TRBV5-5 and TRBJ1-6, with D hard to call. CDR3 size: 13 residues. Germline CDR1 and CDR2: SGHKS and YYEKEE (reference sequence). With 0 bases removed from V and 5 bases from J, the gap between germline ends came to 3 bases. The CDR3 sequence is CASSLDHNSPLHF. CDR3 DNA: TGTGCCAGCAGCTTGGACCATAATTCACCCCTCCACTTT.

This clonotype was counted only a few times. The CDR3 DNA is TGCGCCAGCAGCCCTTTCCCGACTGGGAACACTGAAGCTTTCTTT. It encodes CASSPFPTGNTEAFF. The rearrangement joins TRBV4-1 to TRBJ1-1; D is ambiguous. The germline V gene encodes CDR1 MGHRA and CDR2 YSYEKL. The CDR3 length is 15 residues. V dropped 4 bases and J dropped 1 base, with 13 bases sitting between them.

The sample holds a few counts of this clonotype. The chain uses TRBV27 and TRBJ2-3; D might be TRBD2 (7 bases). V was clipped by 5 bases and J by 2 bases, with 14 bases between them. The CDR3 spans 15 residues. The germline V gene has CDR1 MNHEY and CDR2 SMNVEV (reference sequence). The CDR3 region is CASSHGGLDTDTQYF. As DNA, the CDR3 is TGTGCCAGCAGTCACGGGGGGCTAGACACAGATACGCAGTATTTT.

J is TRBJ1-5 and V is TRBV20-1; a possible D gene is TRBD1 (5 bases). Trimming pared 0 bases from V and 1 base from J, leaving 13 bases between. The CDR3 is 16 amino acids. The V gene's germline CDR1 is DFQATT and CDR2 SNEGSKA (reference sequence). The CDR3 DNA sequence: TGCAGTGCTAGAGATCAGGGCAGTATGAGCAATCAGCCCCAGCATTTT. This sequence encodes CSARDQGSMSNQPQHF.

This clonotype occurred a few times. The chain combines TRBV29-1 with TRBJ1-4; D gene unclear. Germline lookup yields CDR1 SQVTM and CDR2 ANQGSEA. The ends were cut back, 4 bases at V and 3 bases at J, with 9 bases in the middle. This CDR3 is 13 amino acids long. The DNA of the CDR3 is TGCAGCGTTGTGGGATCTGCTAATGAAAAACTGTTTTTT. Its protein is CSVVGSANEKLFF.

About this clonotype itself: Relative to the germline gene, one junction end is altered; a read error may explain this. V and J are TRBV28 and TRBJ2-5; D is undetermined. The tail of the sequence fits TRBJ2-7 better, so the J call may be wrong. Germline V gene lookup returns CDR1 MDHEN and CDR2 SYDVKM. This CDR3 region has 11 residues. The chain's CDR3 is CTSSPSHEQYF. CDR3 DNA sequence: TGTACCAGCAGTCCCTCGCACGAGCAGTACTTC.

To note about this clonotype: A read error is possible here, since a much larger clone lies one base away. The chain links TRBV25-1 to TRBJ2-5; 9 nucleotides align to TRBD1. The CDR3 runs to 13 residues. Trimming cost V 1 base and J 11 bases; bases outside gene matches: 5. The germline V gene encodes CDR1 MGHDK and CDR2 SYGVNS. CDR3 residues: CASSELGQGRQYF. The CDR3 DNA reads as TGTGCCAGCAGTGAATTAGGACAGGGGAGGCAGTACTTC.

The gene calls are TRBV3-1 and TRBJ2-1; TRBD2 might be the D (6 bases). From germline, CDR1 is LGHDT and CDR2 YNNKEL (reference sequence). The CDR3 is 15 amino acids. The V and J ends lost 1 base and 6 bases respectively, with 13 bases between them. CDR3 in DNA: TGTGCCAGCAGCCAAGTCTTCCGGGAGTCCAATGAGCAGTTCTTC. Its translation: CASSQVFRESNEQFF.

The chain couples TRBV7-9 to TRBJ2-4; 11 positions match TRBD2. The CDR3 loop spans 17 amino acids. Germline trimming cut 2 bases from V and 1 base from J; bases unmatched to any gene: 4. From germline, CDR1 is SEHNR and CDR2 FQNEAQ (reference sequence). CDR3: CASSLSASGRAKNIQYF. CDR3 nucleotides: TGTGCCAGCAGCTTAAGCGCTAGCGGGAGGGCCAAAAACATTCAGTACTTC.